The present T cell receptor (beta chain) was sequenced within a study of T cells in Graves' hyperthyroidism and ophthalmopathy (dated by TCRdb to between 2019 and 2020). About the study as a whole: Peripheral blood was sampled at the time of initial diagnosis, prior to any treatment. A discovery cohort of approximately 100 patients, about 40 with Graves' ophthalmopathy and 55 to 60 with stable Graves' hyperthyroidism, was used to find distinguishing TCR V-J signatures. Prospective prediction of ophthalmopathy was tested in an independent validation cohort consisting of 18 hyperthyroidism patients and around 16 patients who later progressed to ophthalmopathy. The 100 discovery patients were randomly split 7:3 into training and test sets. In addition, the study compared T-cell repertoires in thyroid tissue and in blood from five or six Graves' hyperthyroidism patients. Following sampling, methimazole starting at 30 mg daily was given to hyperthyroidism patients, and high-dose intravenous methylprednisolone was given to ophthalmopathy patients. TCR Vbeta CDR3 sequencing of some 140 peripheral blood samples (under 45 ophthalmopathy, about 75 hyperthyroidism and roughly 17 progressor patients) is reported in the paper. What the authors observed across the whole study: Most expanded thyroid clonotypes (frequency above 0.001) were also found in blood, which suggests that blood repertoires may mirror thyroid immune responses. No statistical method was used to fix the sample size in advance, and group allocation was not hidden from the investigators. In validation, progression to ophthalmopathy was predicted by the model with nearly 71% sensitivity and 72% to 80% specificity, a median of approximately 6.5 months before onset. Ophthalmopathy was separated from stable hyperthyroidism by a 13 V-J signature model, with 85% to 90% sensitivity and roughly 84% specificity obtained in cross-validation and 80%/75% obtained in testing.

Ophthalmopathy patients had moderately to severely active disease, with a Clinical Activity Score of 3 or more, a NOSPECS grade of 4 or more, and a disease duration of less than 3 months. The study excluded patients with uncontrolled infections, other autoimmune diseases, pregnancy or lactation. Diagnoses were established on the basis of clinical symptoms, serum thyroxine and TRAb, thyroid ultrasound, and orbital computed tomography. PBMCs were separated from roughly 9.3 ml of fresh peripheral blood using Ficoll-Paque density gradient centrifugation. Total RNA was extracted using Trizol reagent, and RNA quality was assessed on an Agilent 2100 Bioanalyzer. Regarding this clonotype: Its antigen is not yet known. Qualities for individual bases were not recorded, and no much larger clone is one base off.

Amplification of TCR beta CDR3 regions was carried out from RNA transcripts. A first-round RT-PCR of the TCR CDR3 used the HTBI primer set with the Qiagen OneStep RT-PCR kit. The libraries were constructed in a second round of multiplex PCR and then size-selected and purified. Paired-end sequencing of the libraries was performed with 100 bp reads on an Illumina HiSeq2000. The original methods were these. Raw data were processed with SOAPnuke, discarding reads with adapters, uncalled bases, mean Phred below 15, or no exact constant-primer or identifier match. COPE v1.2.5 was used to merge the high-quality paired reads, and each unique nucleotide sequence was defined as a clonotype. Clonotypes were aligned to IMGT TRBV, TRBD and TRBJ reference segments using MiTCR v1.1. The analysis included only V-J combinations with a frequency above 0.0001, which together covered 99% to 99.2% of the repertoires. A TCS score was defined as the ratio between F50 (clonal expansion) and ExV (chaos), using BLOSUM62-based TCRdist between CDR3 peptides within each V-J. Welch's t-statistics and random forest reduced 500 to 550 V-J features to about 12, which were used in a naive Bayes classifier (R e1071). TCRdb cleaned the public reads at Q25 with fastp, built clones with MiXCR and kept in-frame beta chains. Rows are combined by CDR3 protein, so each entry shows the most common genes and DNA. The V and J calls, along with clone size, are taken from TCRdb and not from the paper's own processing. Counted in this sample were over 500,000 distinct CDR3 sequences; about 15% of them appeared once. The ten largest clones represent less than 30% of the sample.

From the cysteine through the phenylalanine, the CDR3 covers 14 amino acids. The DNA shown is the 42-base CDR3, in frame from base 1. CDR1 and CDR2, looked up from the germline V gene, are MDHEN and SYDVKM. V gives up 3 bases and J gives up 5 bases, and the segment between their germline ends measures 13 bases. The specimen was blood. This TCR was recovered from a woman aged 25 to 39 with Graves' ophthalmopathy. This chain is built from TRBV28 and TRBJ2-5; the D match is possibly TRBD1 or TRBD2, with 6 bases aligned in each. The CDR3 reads CASSFTGATETQYF. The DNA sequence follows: TGTGCCAGCAGTTTCACGGGGGCGACGGAGACCCAGTACTTC.